Following are 3 T cell receptor beta chains from one sample sequenced in a study of pediatric ulcerative colitis. During colonoscopy, one to two rectal pinch biopsies were collected. Method: immunoSEQ multiplex PCR; TCRdb's copy keeps in-frame clones and lacks some. The sample shows around 20,000 clones, roughly 80% of them seen only once. The specimen was gut tissue. The source is a boy aged 10-17 years with moderate ulcerative colitis.

This clone was counted between two and nine times. This chain connects TRBV14 to TRBJ1-2; maybe TRBD1 (5 bases). V was shortened by 5 bases and J by 4 bases, with 14 bases between the two germline ends. Germline CDR1 and CDR2: SGHDN and FVKESK. The length of the CDR3 is 14 residues. The CDR3 bases are TGTGCCAGCAGCTTGGAGACGGGGGGCTATGGCTACACCTTC. Amino acids: CASSLETGGYGYTF.

The chain joins TRBV5-1 to TRBJ2-1, with TRBD2 identical over 8 bases. Trimming cost V 4 bases and J 8 bases; bases outside gene matches: 11. Germline assignment: CDR1 SGHRS and CDR2 YFSETQ. The CDR3 loop spans 15 amino acids. The CDR3 region is CASSPIGTRKDEQFF. In DNA form, the CDR3 reads TGCGCCAGCAGCCCTATCGGGACTAGGAAAGATGAGCAGTTCTTC.

The chain couples TRBV5-1 to TRBJ2-3; TRBD2 might be the D (6 bases). This CDR3 spans 15 amino acids. V lost 6 bases, J lost 1 base, and 15 bases lay in between. CDR1 and CDR2 from the germline V gene are SGHRS and YFSETQ. The CDR3 sequence: CASNSIAVRTDTQYF. In DNA form, the CDR3 reads TGCGCCAGCAACTCCATAGCGGTGCGCACAGATACGCAGTATTTT.